The TCR beta chain under discussion was sequenced for a study of response to subunit inactivated influenza vaccine (dated by TCRdb to the late 2010s). About the study as a whole: Deep quantitative T cell receptor repertoire profiling was used in the study to track responses to a trivalent subunit inactivated influenza vaccine. What the work shows at the level of the full study, not this receptor alone: The authors suggested that each seasonal influenza vaccination may recruit only a limited number of new T cells.

The library was prepared using RT-PCR. The sample was run on an Illumina HiSeq 2500. The public reads were quality trimmed at Q25 with fastp and then assembled into clones with MiXCR by TCRdb, keeping productive beta chains. Each CDR3 protein appears once, grouped with its most common genes and DNA. For this sample the table gives approximately 520,000 distinct CDR3 sequences, of which about 25% were detected only once. In total, the top ten clones hold 1.5% to 2% of the sample. About this clonotype itself: The specificity of this receptor is unknown. Base qualities are missing; no much larger clone stands one base away.

The CDR3 numbers 14 residues from cysteine through phenylalanine. Only the CDR3 part of the read is kept: 42 bases, read in frame from the first base. The germline V gene specifies SGDLS as CDR1 and YYNGEE as CDR2. V gives up 0 bases and J gives up 9 bases, and the segment between their germline ends measures 10 bases. The chain couples TRBV9 to TRBJ1-6; the D gene remains uncertain. Sequenced material: CD4+ T cells sorted from PBMCs, taken more than 4 days after vaccination. This TCR derives from a man between 45 and 60 years old who received an inactivated influenza vaccine. Donor details come from another sample of the same person, matched by shared clones. For the CDR3, the sequence is CASSVDSDSSPLHF. The DNA sequence is TGTGCCAGCAGCGTAGATTCCGATAGTTCACCCCTCCACTTT.